This T cell receptor beta chain emerged from a study of early T cells in non-severe SARS-CoV-2 infection. At the level of the study: The sequenced material was bulk RNA from unsorted whole blood, and its chains were unpaired.

Regarding the study as a whole: VDJdb matches were skewed toward anti-spike CD8 T cell responses.

This clonotype was observed many times. Its specificity is not known. CDR3 length: 13 residues. Trimming stripped 3 bases from V and 4 bases from J, with 10 bases between. CDR1 and CDR2 (germline): SGHVS, FNYEAQ. As part of library construction, unique molecular identifiers were attached to individual cDNA molecules. TCRdb called the 5' RACE reads again in MiXCR, with one record for every CDR3 protein. Seen here are 35,000 to 50,000 distinct CDR3 sequences, over 6% observed once, and the top ten hold more than 4.5%. This sequence originates from an adult who was a healthcare worker with PCR-confirmed SARS-CoV-2 infection or an uninfected control (not recorded which). J is TRBJ2-7 and V is TRBV7-6; D uncertain. The sequenced sample was whole blood. The CDR3 region has the DNA TGTGCCAGCAGCTTCACTGACGGATACGAGCAGTACTTC. Its translation is CASSFTDGYEQYF.